Listed below are T cell receptor beta chains from one sample, sequenced in a study of PD-1 blockade in classical Hodgkin lymphoma. Assay: immunoSEQ multiplex PCR; the TCRdb copy retains only in-frame clones and omits some. The sample comprises around 100,000 clones, approximately 90% of which are singletons, and under 8% rests with the top ten. The material was peripheral blood mononuclear cells (PBMCs), obtained before the second cycle of nivolumab. The receptors shown here come from a human donor with classical Hodgkin lymphoma. Each CDR3 is given with its conserved first and last residue. The D gene is left open where the match is weak. Only some rows state a clone size, as once, few, many or a class for expanded clones.

v_gene,len,abundance,d_gene,j_gene,CDR3nt,CDR3aa
TRBV6-5,15,.,.,TRBJ2-1,TGTGCCAGCAGTTACTCGGTGGAGACCTACAATGAGCAGTTCTTC,CASSYSVETYNEQFF
TRBV5-5,13,.,.,TRBJ2-1,TGTGCCAGCAGCTTGGGTACAGGAAATGAGCAGTTCTTC,CASSLGTGNEQFF
TRBV6-1,14,few,TRBD1,TRBJ1-1,TGTGCCAGCAGTGAAGCCAGGGGGCAAACTGAAGCTTTCTTT,CASSEARGQTEAFF
TRBV6-1,14,.,.,TRBJ1-5,TGTGCCAGCAGTGAAAGAGTCAGACATCAGCCCCAGCATTTT,CASSERVRHQPQHF
TRBV5-8,17,few,.,TRBJ2-7,TGTGCCAGCAGCCCCTCTGGACGAGTGCCCACTACCTACGAGCAGTACTTC,CASSPSGRVPTTYEQYF
TRBV30,14,.,.,TRBJ2-3,TGTGCCTGGAGCCAGAGTCGCAACACAGATACGCAGTATTTT,CAWSQSRNTDTQYF
TRBV19,15,.,TRBD1,TRBJ1-4,TGTGCCAGTACAGACAGGGGCAGGACCAATGAAAAACTGTTTTTT,CASTDRGRTNEKLFF
TRBV5-1,15,few,TRBD1,TRBJ2-2,TGCGCCAGCAGTCGGGACAGGGGCAACACCGGGGAGCTGTTTTTT,CASSRDRGNTGELFF
TRBV6-1,15,.,.,TRBJ1-5,TGTGCCAGCAGTGAAGTTGCAGGCGAGAATCAGCCCCAGCATTTT,CASSEVAGENQPQHF
TRBV30,15,once,.,TRBJ2-1,TGTGCCTGGAGATCGGCGGCAGGGGAGAACAATGAGCAGTTCTTC,CAWRSAAGENNEQFF
TRBV11-3,12,few,.,TRBJ2-3,TGTGCCAGCAGCTTAGATCCGGATACGCAGTATTTT,CASSLDPDTQYF
TRBV4-2,15,few,TRBD1,TRBJ1-2,TGTGCCAGCAGCCAAGGACAGGGGGAGAGCTATGGCTACACCTTC,CASSQGQGESYGYTF
TRBV4-2,17,.,.,TRBJ2-1,TGTGCCAGCAGCCAAAGAGGTAGTGGGCAGGTTCATAATGAGCAGTTCTTC,CASSQRGSGQVHNEQFF
TRBV6-5,15,.,.,TRBJ2-7,TGTGCCAGCAGTGCCAGGACTGATTCAGGCTACGAGCAGTACTTC,CASSARTDSGYEQYF
TRBV7-8,13,.,.,TRBJ2-4,TGTGCCAGCAGCTTTGGCGGGTCCAACATTCAGTACTTC,CASSFGGSNIQYF
TRBV19,15,.,.,TRBJ1-5,TGTGCCAGTAGTATAGGTACCAGGGGCAATCAGCCCCAGCATTTT,CASSIGTRGNQPQHF
TRBV7-6,15,.,.,TRBJ1-6,TGTGCCAGCAGCTTAGGTGGGACCAGGGGTTCACCCCTCCACTTT,CASSLGGTRGSPLHF
TRBV7-6,17,.,.,TRBJ1-2,TGTGCCAGCAGCCAAGGCCGGGACGGAAATTCTAACTATGGCTACACCTTC,CASSQGRDGNSNYGYTF
TRBV18,14,.,.,TRBJ2-7,TGTGCCAGCTCACCAGCCCAGGGCTCCTACGAGCAGTACTTC,CASSPAQGSYEQYF
TRBV19,16,.,TRBD1,TRBJ2-7,TGTGCCAGTAGTATACAACTGGAAACAGGGGGAGGCGAGCAGTACTTC,CASSIQLETGGGEQYF
TRBV27,14,.,.,TRBJ2-7,TGTGCCAGCAGTTCCCAAAACAGGAGACGCGAGCAGTACTTC,CASSSQNRRREQYF
TRBV10-3,16,.,.,TRBJ1-5,TGTGCCATCAGTATCGGGACCTACTTTAGCAATCAGCCCCAGCATTTT,CAISIGTYFSNQPQHF
TRBV6-5,14,.,TRBD1,TRBJ2-7,TGTGCCAGCAGTTACTCCGGGACAGGCTACGAGCAGTACTTC,CASSYSGTGYEQYF
TRBV9,13,.,.,TRBJ2-7,TGTGCCAGCAGCGCCGGGGGTCACTACGAGCAGTACTTC,CASSAGGHYEQYF
TRBV19,14,once,.,TRBJ1-5,TGTGCCAGTAGTATAAGAAATAGCAATCAGCCCCAGCATTTT,CASSIRNSNQPQHF
TRBV7-2,15,.,.,TRBJ1-2,TGTGCCAGCAGCTTAGGTGGGAGCCCCTCATATGGCTACACCTTC,CASSLGGSPSYGYTF
TRBV7-3,16,.,.,TRBJ2-3,TGTGCCAGCAGCCCCAATGGGCACAGATGGGGAGATACGCAGTATTTT,CASSPNGHRWGDTQYF
TRBV6-5,15,.,TRBD1,TRBJ1-1,TGTGCCAGCAGTGGAGACAGGGTTGAGTGGACTGAAGCTTTCTTT,CASSGDRVEWTEAFF
TRBV27,16,.,TRBD2,TRBJ2-2,TGTGCCAGCAGCCTATTCCGGGGGGGCGGCACCGGGGAGCTGTTTTTT,CASSLFRGGGTGELFF
TRBV19,12,.,.,TRBJ2-2,TGTGCCACCCTGGCCCTCGGCGGGGAGCTGTTTTTT,CATLALGGELFF
TRBV10-2,14,once,.,TRBJ1-5,TGCGCCAGCAGTTTTTCGGGGGGTGGTCAGCCCCAGCATTTT,CASSFSGGGQPQHF
TRBV4-2,15,.,TRBD1,TRBJ2-1,TGTGCCAGCAGCCAATTTCGGACAGGGGTCGATGAGCAGTTCTTC,CASSQFRTGVDEQFF